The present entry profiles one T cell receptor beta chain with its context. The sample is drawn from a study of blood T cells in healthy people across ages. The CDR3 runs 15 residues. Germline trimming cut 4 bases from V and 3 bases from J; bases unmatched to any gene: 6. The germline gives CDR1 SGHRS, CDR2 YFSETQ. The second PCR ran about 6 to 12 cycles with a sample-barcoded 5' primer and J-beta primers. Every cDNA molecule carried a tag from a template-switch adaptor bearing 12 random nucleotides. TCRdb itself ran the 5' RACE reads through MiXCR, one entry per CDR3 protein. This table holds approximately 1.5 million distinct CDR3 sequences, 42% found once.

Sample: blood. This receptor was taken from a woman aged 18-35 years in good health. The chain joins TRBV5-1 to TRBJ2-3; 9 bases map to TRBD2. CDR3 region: CASSKIAGATDTQYF. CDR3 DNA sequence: TGCGCCAGCAGCAAGATAGCGGGAGCGACAGATACGCAGTATTTT.